This is a list of T cell receptor beta chains from one sample in a study of shared clonotypes between healthy human individuals. Using immunoSEQ multiplex PCR, the repertoire was profiled, and TCRdb retains in-frame clones only, with some absent. The sample lists a few million clones, around 95% occurring once. The specimen was naive CD8+ T cells from PBMCs. The receptors were sampled from a man between 18 and 29 years old in good health. Some clones in this sample may be carry-over from other donors' samples. Both conserved end residues are part of each CDR3. Each record gives: V gene, clone size, J gene, CDR3 length, D gene, CDR3 DNA, CDR3 protein. The D gene is left open where the match is weak. Some rows have no size entry. The others give once, few or many, or a class for an expanded clone.

V: TRBV6-7
size: NA
J: TRBJ2-1
length: 14
D: TRBD2
DNA: TGTGCCAGCCGAACTAGCGGGTCCTACAATGAGCAGTTCTTC
CDR3: CASRTSGSYNEQFF

V: TRBV5-4
size: NA
J: TRBJ2-1
length: 15
D: NA
DNA: TGTGCCAGCAGCTTAACCAGCGATAAATACAATGAGCAGTTCTTC
CDR3: CASSLTSDKYNEQFF

V: TRBV27
size: once
J: TRBJ2-7
length: 13
D: NA
DNA: TGTGCCAGCAGTTCGGGACTCGACTACGAGCAGTACTTC
CDR3: CASSSGLDYEQYF

V: TRBV7-9
size: NA
J: TRBJ2-1
length: 18
D: NA
DNA: TGTGCCAGCAGCCCCCCCGAGGGATGGGATCCGTCCTACAATGAGCAGTTCTTC
CDR3: CASSPPEGWDPSYNEQFF

V: TRBV5-6
size: NA
J: TRBJ2-3
length: 15
D: TRBD2
DNA: TGTGCCAGCAGCTTAGGCGGGAGCCCCACAGATACGCAGTATTTT
CDR3: CASSLGGSPTDTQYF

V: TRBV12-2
size: NA
J: TRBJ2-5
length: 18
D: NA
DNA: NA
CDR3: CASRFGSGNPKTEETQYF

V: TRBV9
size: NA
J: TRBJ2-2
length: 12
D: NA
DNA: TGTGCCAGCAGCGGCAGGGCCGGGGAGCTGTTTTTT
CDR3: CASSGRAGELFF

V: TRBV7-9
size: NA
J: TRBJ1-2
length: 11
D: NA
DNA: TGTGCCAGCCTGGGGGATGATGGCTACACCTTC
CDR3: CASLGDDGYTF

V: TRBV11-2
size: NA
J: TRBJ2-1
length: 14
D: TRBD1
DNA: TGTGCCAGCCTACGGGACAGAAACTACAATGAGCAGTTCTTC
CDR3: CASLRDRNYNEQFF

V: TRBV2
size: NA
J: TRBJ2-7
length: 16
D: NA
DNA: TGTGCCAGCAGTGATGAGACATTAACTCCCTCCTACGAGCAGTACTTC
CDR3: CASSDETLTPSYEQYF

V: TRBV27
size: NA
J: TRBJ2-1
length: 17
D: TRBD2
DNA: TGTGCCAGCAGTTTAGGGGTCGGGACTAGCGGAAACAATGAGCAGTTCTTC
CDR3: CASSLGVGTSGNNEQFF

V: TRBV29-1
size: NA
J: TRBJ2-3
length: 14
D: TRBD2
DNA: TGCAGCGTAGAGCGGGGTTCAGTGAGGGATACGCAGTATTTT
CDR3: CSVERGSVRDTQYF

V: TRBV27
size: NA
J: TRBJ2-7
length: 16
D: NA
DNA: TGTGCCAGCAGGGTAACCGGGACTCCTTTTCTCTACGAGCAGTACTTC
CDR3: CASRVTGTPFLYEQYF

V: TRBV27
size: NA
J: TRBJ1-2
length: 13
D: TRBD1
DNA: TGTGCCAGCAGCGAACAGGGGAACTATGGCTACACCTTC
CDR3: CASSEQGNYGYTF

V: TRBV6-5
size: NA
J: TRBJ2-7
length: 15
D: NA
DNA: TGTGCCAGCAGTTACGGAATCAGCGTTTCCTACGAGCAGTACTTC
CDR3: CASSYGISVSYEQYF

V: TRBV7-8
size: NA
J: TRBJ2-1
length: 21
D: TRBD2
DNA: TGTGCCAGCAGCTTAGGGTGGGATAGCGGGAGGGCCATCGACATCTACAATGAGCAGTTCTTC
CDR3: CASSLGWDSGRAIDIYNEQFF

V: TRBV18
size: NA
J: TRBJ2-3
length: 17
D: NA
DNA: TGTGCCAGCTCACCACCAAGGCCCGGGGGGCTGAGAGATACGCAGTATTTT
CDR3: CASSPPRPGGLRDTQYF

V: TRBV27
size: NA
J: TRBJ2-2
length: 13
D: TRBD2
DNA: TGTGCCAGCTTAGCGGGGGGAACTGGGGAGCTGTTTTTT
CDR3: CASLAGGTGELFF

V: TRBV28
size: once
J: TRBJ1-6
length: 11
D: NA
DNA: TGTGCCAGCAGTTCAAATTCACCCCTCCACTTT
CDR3: CASSSNSPLHF

V: TRBV28
size: once
J: TRBJ2-7
length: 14
D: TRBD1
DNA: TGTGCCAGCAGGGGTGCCGGGACAGGGGGCGAGCAGTACTTC
CDR3: CASRGAGTGGEQYF

V: TRBV28
size: NA
J: TRBJ1-1
length: 12
D: NA
DNA: TGTGCCAGCTCCGGCATGAACACTGAAGCTTTCTTT
CDR3: CASSGMNTEAFF

V: TRBV27
size: once
J: TRBJ2-5
length: 15
D: NA
DNA: TGTGCCAGCAGTTTCAAGGCGGCGCTCCAAGAGACCCAGTACTTC
CDR3: CASSFKAALQETQYF

V: TRBV5-1
size: NA
J: TRBJ1-6
length: 14
D: NA
DNA: TGCGCCAGCAACCCGACCCCCAGGGATTCACCCCTCCACTTT
CDR3: CASNPTPRDSPLHF

V: TRBV6-1
size: NA
J: TRBJ2-7
length: 14
D: NA
DNA: TGTGCCAGCAGTGAATGGGGCAGGGTGTACGAGCAGTACTTC
CDR3: CASSEWGRVYEQYF

V: TRBV7-6
size: NA
J: TRBJ2-7
length: 16
D: TRBD2
DNA: TGTGCCAGCAGCCTCCGACTAGCGGGAGGATCCTACGAGCAGTACTTC
CDR3: CASSLRLAGGSYEQYF

V: TRBV19
size: NA
J: TRBJ2-7
length: 14
D: TRBD1
DNA: TGTGCCAGTAGTGATAACAGGGGCCTCTACGAGCAGTACTTC
CDR3: CASSDNRGLYEQYF

V: TRBV14
size: NA
J: TRBJ2-7
length: 15
D: NA
DNA: TGTGCCAGCAGCCCGGGTCCTAATATTCTCTACGAGCAGTACTTC
CDR3: CASSPGPNILYEQYF

V: TRBV4-3
size: NA
J: TRBJ2-3
length: 19
D: TRBD2
DNA: TGCGCCAGCAGCCAAGATCGGATCGGACTAGCGGGATTCACAGATACGCAGTATTTT
CDR3: CASSQDRIGLAGFTDTQYF

V: TRBV5-5
size: NA
J: TRBJ2-1
length: 13
D: NA
DNA: TGTGCCAGCAGCCCGACCGGAGGGAATGAGCAGTTCTTC
CDR3: CASSPTGGNEQFF

V: TRBV7-2
size: NA
J: TRBJ2-7
length: 15
D: TRBD1
DNA: TGTGCCAGCAGCTTAGTCTCGGGACAGAACTACGAGCAGTACTTC
CDR3: CASSLVSGQNYEQYF

V: TRBV5-1
size: NA
J: TRBJ2-3
length: 16
D: NA
DNA: TGCGCCAGCAGCTTGGCCCCGGGAGTGGGAACAGATACGCAGTATTTT
CDR3: CASSLAPGVGTDTQYF

V: TRBV19
size: NA
J: TRBJ1-1
length: 12
D: NA
DNA: TGTGCCAGTCAATGGGGGAACACTGAAGCTTTCTTT
CDR3: CASQWGNTEAFF

V: TRBV28
size: once
J: TRBJ1-4
length: 15
D: NA
DNA: TGTGCCAGCAGACCTATCAGATCAACTAATGAAAAACTGTTTTTT
CDR3: CASRPIRSTNEKLFF

V: TRBV19
size: NA
J: TRBJ1-4
length: 14
D: NA
DNA: TGTGCCAGTAGTATCGAAGCCCTTAATGAAAAACTGTTTTTT
CDR3: CASSIEALNEKLFF

V: TRBV28
size: NA
J: TRBJ2-1
length: 16
D: TRBD1
DNA: TGTGCCAGCAGTTTATTTGACAGGGGAATTGGCAATGAGCAGTTCTTC
CDR3: CASSLFDRGIGNEQFF

V: TRBV4-1
size: once
J: TRBJ2-3
length: 16
D: TRBD2
DNA: TGCGCCAGCAGCCTAGGGCCAGCGGGAGGGACAGATACGCAGTATTTT
CDR3: CASSLGPAGGTDTQYF

V: TRBV6-5
size: NA
J: TRBJ1-1
length: 14
D: NA
DNA: TGTGCCAGCAGTTACTCTCAGAGCTTCACTGAAGCTTTCTTT
CDR3: CASSYSQSFTEAFF

V: TRBV9
size: NA
J: TRBJ2-3
length: 16
D: TRBD2
DNA: TGTGCCAGCAGCCACGGGGGGGGACCCTCCACAGATACGCAGTATTTT
CDR3: CASSHGGGPSTDTQYF

V: TRBV11-2
size: NA
J: TRBJ1-1
length: 13
D: NA
DNA: TGTGCCAGCAGCTTAGGAGGTTCTGGGGAAGCTTTCTTT
CDR3: CASSLGGSGEAFF

V: TRBV19
size: NA
J: TRBJ1-1
length: 13
D: NA
DNA: TGTGCCAGTAGTATATCCAGGAACACTGAAGCTTTCTTT
CDR3: CASSISRNTEAFF

V: TRBV9
size: NA
J: TRBJ1-3
length: 15
D: NA
DNA: TGTGCCAGCAGCGTAGATAGGGGTTCTGGAAACACCATATATTTT
CDR3: CASSVDRGSGNTIYF

V: TRBV27
size: NA
J: TRBJ2-7
length: 15
D: NA
DNA: TGTGCCAGCAGCATGAGCAGGGAAACCCCCTACGAGCAGTACTTC
CDR3: CASSMSRETPYEQYF

V: TRBV7-9
size: once
J: TRBJ2-7
length: 15
D: TRBD2
DNA: TGTGCCAGCAGCTTAAGGACTAGCGGGGTCCTCGAGCAGTACTTC
CDR3: CASSLRTSGVLEQYF

V: TRBV19
size: NA
J: TRBJ2-7
length: 13
D: NA
DNA: TGTGCCAGTAGTTTGGAGGGGTTCAACGAGCAGTACTTC
CDR3: CASSLEGFNEQYF

V: TRBV15
size: NA
J: TRBJ2-7
length: 14
D: TRBD1
DNA: TGTGCCACCAGCCTAGGAGCAGGGGGTTACGAGCAGTACTTC
CDR3: CATSLGAGGYEQYF